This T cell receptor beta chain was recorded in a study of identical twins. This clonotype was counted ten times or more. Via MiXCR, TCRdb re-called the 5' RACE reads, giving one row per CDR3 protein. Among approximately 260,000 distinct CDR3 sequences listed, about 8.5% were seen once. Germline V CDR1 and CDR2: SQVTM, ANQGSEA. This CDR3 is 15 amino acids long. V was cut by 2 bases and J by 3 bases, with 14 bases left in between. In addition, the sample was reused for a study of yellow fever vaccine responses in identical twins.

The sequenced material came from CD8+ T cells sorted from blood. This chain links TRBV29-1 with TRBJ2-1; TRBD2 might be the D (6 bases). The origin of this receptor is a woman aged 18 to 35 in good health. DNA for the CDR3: TGCAGCGTTGAATGGTTAGCGGAGAGCTACAATGAGCAGTTCTTC. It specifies CSVEWLAESYNEQFF.